This TCR beta chain was sequenced during a study of blood T cell repertoires in COVID-19. This clone was observed once. Germline V lookup: CDR1 SGHTA, CDR2 FQGNSA. The CDR3 has 16 amino acids. Trimming removed 5 bases from V and 4 bases from J, with 18 bases in between. Assay used: immunoSEQ multiplex PCR; TCRdb lists only in-frame clones, some missing. Of 250,000 to 300,000 clones listed, 86% are singletons. What was sequenced was peripheral blood. This chain links TRBV7-2 with TRBJ2-1; tentative D call: TRBD2 (5 bases). The TCR originated in a woman in her 70s with COVID-19, enrolled during active disease. The CDR3 protein is CASSQPPSGPYNEQFF. In DNA form, the CDR3 reads TGTGCCAGCAGCCAGCCCCCAAGCGGACCTTACAATGAGCAGTTCTTC. The full variable domain, in which reference TRBV7-2 and TRBJ2-1 provide the parts outside the CDR3, is GAGVSQSPSNKVTEKGKDVELRCDPISGHTALYWYRQSLGQGLEFLIYFQGNSAPDKSGLPSDRFSAERTGGSVSTLTIQRTQQEDSAVYLCASSQPPSGPYNEQFFGPGTRLTVL.